The sample holds many counts of the clone carrying this T cell receptor beta chain. Its antigen is still unknown. The authors prepared the TCRbeta library with unique molecular identifiers. TCRdb itself ran the PCR reads through MiXCR, one entry per CDR3 protein. This sample has approximately 630,000 distinct CDR3 sequences, with around 14% found just once. This specimen comes from a study of T-cell reconstitution after alpha-beta-depleted transplantation in children. Findings and limits, study-wide: One year post-transplant, T-cell counts and diversity were largely derived from T cells produced anew. Two months or so post-transplant, alpha-beta T cells reportedly derived from several hundred expanded graft clones. Diversity of TCRbeta at day 60 was high in some patients, arising from surviving recipient T cells and thymic progenitors.

Germline CDR1 and CDR2: SGHRS and YFSETQ. This CDR3 has 13 residues. V was cut by 5 bases and J by 3 bases, with 9 bases left in between. The sequence came from a girl aged 2-10 years with congenital amegakaryocytic thrombocytopenia, due to receive a stem cell transplant. V gene TRBV5-1 combines with J gene TRBJ2-1; D call uncertain. The sample in question was PBMCs, obtained before TCRalphabeta/CD19-depleted stem cell transplant. The CDR3 loop reads CASRPANYNEQFF. Here the CDR3 DNA reads TGCGCCAGCAGGCCGGCAAACTACAATGAGCAGTTCTTC.